Presented here are 18 T cell receptor beta chains from one specimen sequenced in a study of cytomegalovirus exposure and HLA in healthy donors. Primers included in the PCR were 60 Vbeta and 13 Jbeta primers. Produced via immunoSEQ multiplex PCR; TCRdb's table is partial and in-frame only. The repertoire consists of around 19,000 clones, with 84% occurring once and the leading ten covering 20% to 25%. Source material: PBMCs. The source is a human donor in good health.

The chain couples TRBV6-1 to TRBJ1-4; D ambiguous. The germline V and J ends were trimmed by 7 bases and 0 bases, with 9 bases remaining between them. Germline CDR1 and CDR2: MNHNS and SASEGT. The CDR3 extends over 14 amino acids. For the CDR3, the DNA is TGTGCCAGCAACCTCCTAGCAACTAATGAAAAACTGTTTTTT. It encodes CASNLLATNEKLFF.

The chain employs TRBV27 and TRBJ2-3, with 8 bases lining up with TRBD2. This CDR3 spans 17 amino acids. CDR1 is MNHEY and CDR2 is SMNVEV in the germline V gene (reference sequence). V was clipped by 5 bases and J by 2 bases; unmatched bases: 12. The CDR3 is CASSPGLVRGNTDTQYF. Written as DNA, the CDR3 is TGTGCCAGCAGTCCGGGACTAGTGCGGGGGAACACAGATACGCAGTATTTT.

The V and J genes are TRBV25-1 and TRBJ2-3, with 7 bases that match TRBD1. The length of the CDR3 is 16 residues. Trimming took 1 base from V and 3 from J; bases not matched to a gene: 7. In germline, CDR1 is MGHDK, CDR2 SYGVNS. CDR3 nucleotide sequence: TGTGCCAGCAGTGAATCGCTAACAGGGGTTACAGATACGCAGTATTTT. It encodes CASSESLTGVTDTQYF.

The chain recombines TRBV7-2 with TRBJ2-5, with 7 bases matching TRBD1. V dropped 3 bases and J dropped 3; count of bases not matched to a gene: 1. The CDR3 extends over 13 amino acids. Germline V lookup: CDR1 SGHTA, CDR2 FQGNSA. CDR3 nucleotides: TGTGCCAGCAGCTTCGGGACAGAAGAGACCCAGTACTTC. Translating it yields CASSFGTEETQYF.

The chain combines TRBV6-1 with TRBJ1-6; 10 nucleotides agree with TRBD1. The CDR3 is 13 residues long. CDR1 and CDR2 (germline): MNHNS, SASEGT. Trimming cost V 7 bases and J 8 bases; bases outside gene matches: 2. CDR3 protein: CASIGTGDSPLHF. The CDR3 nucleotides read TGTGCCAGCATCGGGACAGGGGATTCACCCCTCCACTTT.

The chain links TRBV7-9 to TRBJ2-5; 13 bases line up with TRBD2. V dropped 5 bases and J dropped 3; count of bases not matched to a gene: 9. This CDR3 region has 17 residues. CDR1 SEHNR and CDR2 FQNEAQ come from the germline V gene (reference sequence). Here the CDR3 reads CASSRVTGTSGEETQYF. Here the CDR3 DNA reads TGTGCCAGCAGCCGTGTTACCGGGACTAGCGGGGAAGAGACCCAGTACTTC.

The V and J genes are TRBV7-8 and TRBJ2-5; perhaps TRBD1 as D (6 bases). The DNA end is a closer match to TRBJ2-7, so the J assignment may be wrong. Germline V lookup: CDR1 SGHVS, CDR2 FQNEAQ. The CDR3 loop spans 15 amino acids. CDR3 DNA: TGTGCCAGTGGGGACAAGACTTTTCCTTCCTACGAGCAGTACTTC. As protein: CASGDKTFPSYEQYF.

This chain uses TRBV21-1 with TRBJ2-3; TRBD1 is the table's D call, not checked against the DNA. TRBV21-1 is a listed pseudogene. This CDR3 is 14 amino acids long. Written as DNA, the CDR3 is TGTGCCAGCCGGGACAGAGACTTCGGAGGCCCGCAGTATTTT. It codes for CASRDRDFGGPQYF.

The chain employs TRBV19 and TRBJ1-5, with TRBD1 matching 10 bases. Germline values: CDR1 LNHDA, CDR2 SQIVND (reference sequence). The CDR3 is made up of 15 amino acids. J lost 2 bases, V lost 7 bases, and 5 bases had no gene match. The CDR3 loop reads CASTTGTGGNQPQHF. In nucleotides, the CDR3 is TGTGCCAGTACGACCGGGACAGGGGGCAATCAGCCCCAGCATTTT.

This rearrangement joins TRBV7-9 to TRBJ2-7; D is undetermined. V dropped 2 bases and J dropped 6 bases, with 11 bases sitting between them. CDR1 and CDR2 from the germline V gene are SEHNR and FQNEAQ (reference sequence). This CDR3 spans 13 amino acids. In nucleotides, the CDR3 is TGTGCCAGCAGCTTATCCCCCCCCCTCGAGCAGTACTTC. Encoded protein: CASSLSPPLEQYF.

This clone was detected once. Compared with germline, one end of the junction differs, possibly owing to a read error. V usage is TRBV19 and J usage is TRBJ1-2; 9 bases line up with TRBD1. This CDR3 comprises 13 residues. Germline V CDR1 and CDR2: LNHDA, SQIVND (reference sequence). DNA of the CDR3: TGTGCCACCGCGGGGACAGGGAACTGTGGCTACACCTTC. It translates to CATAGTGNCGYTF.

The J gene is TRBJ2-1, the V gene TRBV6-4; 8 positions match TRBD2. This CDR3 comprises 16 residues. Germline V gene lookup returns CDR1 MRHNA and CDR2 SNTAGT. The ends lost 0 bases at V and 4 bases at J; junction bases unmatched: 5. This CDR3 reads CASSDSSAGGYNEQFF. CDR3 nucleotides: TGTGCCAGCAGTGACTCCTCTGCGGGAGGTTACAATGAGCAGTTCTTC.

The CDR3 sequence: CASSGYRDRVTEAFF. The CDR3 DNA follows: TGTGCCAGCAGCGGGTATCGGGACAGGGTGACTGAAGCTTTCTTT. The rearrangement links TRBV5-5 to TRBJ1-1; 9 bases line up with TRBD1. The CDR3 is 15 residues long. The V and J ends lost 4 bases and 5 bases, in that order; junction bases with no gene match: 9. The germline CDR1 and CDR2 sequences are SGHKS and YYEKEE (reference sequence).

In this sample, this clone turned up once. V is TRBV7-9 and J is TRBJ2-5; 8 nucleotides match TRBD2. V shed 3 bases, J shed 1 base, and the junction held 4 bases outside the gene matches. The CDR3 consists of 15 residues. The germline CDR1 and CDR2 sequences are SEHNR and FQNEAQ (reference sequence). The CDR3 reads CASSFRREAQETQYF. In DNA form, the CDR3 reads TGTGCCAGCAGCTTTAGGCGGGAGGCCCAAGAGACCCAGTACTTC.

This clone was observed once. This chain joins TRBV6-6 and TRBJ2-3; 7 positions agree with TRBD2. Germline lookup yields CDR1 MNHNY and CDR2 SVGAGI (reference sequence). This CDR3 spans 13 amino acids. V was pared by 6 bases and J by 4 bases, with 4 bases of the junction left unmatched. The CDR3 DNA follows: TGTGCCAGCAGCCGGACTAGTGCAGATACGCAGTATTTT. Translation: CASSRTSADTQYF.

This sequence joins TRBV6-6 and TRBJ2-5, with TRBD2 identical over 13 bases. The J call could be wrong; TRBJ2-7 is a better fit for the DNA end. The CDR3 extends over 15 amino acids. Germline V lookup: CDR1 MNHNY, CDR2 SVGAGI (reference sequence). The CDR3 loop is CASRSGLAGEYEQYF. Written as DNA, the CDR3 is TGTGCCAGCAGGTCTGGACTAGCGGGAGAATACGAGCAGTACTTC.

CDR3: CASSLGQIDTGELFF. CDR3 in DNA: TGTGCCAGCAGCTTGGGACAGATAGACACCGGGGAGCTGTTTTTT. The V gene is TRBV7-9, the J gene TRBJ2-2; 7 bases align to TRBD1. The CDR3 extends over 15 amino acids. Germline V lookup: CDR1 SEHNR, CDR2 FQNEAQ (reference sequence). J was trimmed by 3 bases and V by 3 bases; bases with no gene match: 4.

This clone appeared once. The chain employs TRBV30 and TRBJ2-2; D possibly corresponds to TRBD2 (6 bases). Per germline, CDR1 GTSNPN and CDR2 SVGIG (reference sequence). V was cut by 0 bases and J by 5 bases, with 16 bases left in between. This CDR3 has 16 amino acids. CDR3 region: CAWSVPPIGGTGELFF. The CDR3 bases are TGTGCCTGGAGTGTACCCCCGATCGGGGGTACCGGGGAGCTGTTTTTT.